This T cell receptor beta chain appears in the sequencing data of a study of T cell clones after liver transplantation. This table comes from immunoSEQ multiplex PCR, and its TCRdb copy is limited to in-frame clones, with some not included. The data hold fewer than 80,000 clones, with around 84% observed a single time. This clone was seen a few times. The germline V gene encodes CDR1 KGHSH and CDR2 LQKENI. The CDR3 is made up of 13 amino acids. Trimming stripped 2 bases from V and 6 bases from J, with 10 bases between. The chain recombines TRBV18 with TRBJ1-1; D is unclear. The clonotype originates from a human patient who received a liver transplant. Some T cells may be graft donor cells. The sample in question was CD4+ T cells from blood, obtained less than 50 months after liver transplant. For the CDR3, the DNA is TGTGCCAGCTCACCAGGGAATGGGGCTGAAGCTTTCTTT. It codes for CASSPGNGAEAFF.